Listed here are 15 T cell receptor beta chains from one sample, sequenced in a study of radiation and T cells in renal cell carcinoma. Here immunoSEQ multiplex PCR was the method, and the copy in TCRdb shows in-frame clones only, minus some. The profile shows some 120,000 clones, around 81% of them singletons. The time point was: blood 2 weeks post-SBRT. Treatment reported: 15 Gy SBRT to primary tumor, nephrectomy 4 weeks later. The source was blood, collected from a patient whose treatment included radiotherapy and nephrectomy. The receptors come from a man in his fifties with renal cell carcinoma.

This clone was detected a few times. The chain employs TRBV4-1 and TRBJ2-1, with unresolved D. The germline CDR1 and CDR2 sequences are MGHRA and YSYEKL. V was clipped by 6 bases and J by 5 bases, with 32 bases between them. This CDR3 region has 20 residues. The CDR3 nucleotides read TGCGCCAGCAGAACCCAAATGAGGACCAGATGGGCAGGAGAAGACAATGAGCAGTTCTTC. Translated: CASRTQMRTRWAGEDNEQFF.

The chain employs TRBV5-1 and TRBJ2-1; D could derive from TRBD1 or TRBD2 (5 bases each). This CDR3 comprises 18 residues. Germline V CDR1 and CDR2: SGHRS, YFSETQ. The germline V and J ends were trimmed by 4 bases and 0 bases, with 20 bases remaining between them. In DNA, the CDR3 is TGCGCCAGCAGCCCTAGCCCCCCAGGGAGCGGCTCCTACAATGAGCAGTTCTTC. This encodes CASSPSPPGSGSYNEQFF.

This rearrangement joins TRBV7-8 to TRBJ1-2; D possibly corresponds to TRBD1 (6 bases). The CDR3 length is 14 residues. CDR1 and CDR2 from the germline V gene are SGHVS and FQNEAQ. Trimming took off 8 bases at V and 4 bases at J, with 17 bases between the two ends. CDR3 protein: CASARGGRAYGYTF. As DNA, the CDR3 is TGTGCCAGCGCCCGGGGGGGGCGGGCCTATGGCTACACCTTC.

This clone was observed a handful of times. The V gene is TRBV7-2, the J gene TRBJ1-5, with D maybe TRBD1 (6 bases). This CDR3 has 16 amino acids. Trimming pared 1 base from V and 3 bases from J, leaving 13 bases between. Germline V gene data show CDR1 as SGHTA and CDR2 as FQGNSA. CDR3: CASSLEWGALNQPQHF. CDR3 nucleotides: TGTGCCAGCAGCTTAGAATGGGGGGCCCTCAATCAGCCCCAGCATTTT.

This clone was found a few times. This chain joins TRBV19 and TRBJ1-2; tentatively, D is TRBD1 (6 bases). Per the germline V gene, CDR1 is LNHDA and CDR2 is SQIVND (reference sequence). CDR3 length: 12 residues. The V gene lost 6 bases and the J gene lost 7 bases, with 12 bases spanning the gap. CDR3 sequence: CASSPQGFGYTF. The CDR3 DNA reads as TGTGCCAGTAGCCCACAGGGATTTGGCTACACCTTC.

The chain couples TRBV6-5 to TRBJ1-1; a weak D match, TRBD1 (5 bases). CDR1 is MNHEY and CDR2 is SVGAGI in the germline V gene. The CDR3 length is 13 residues. Trimming took off 5 bases at V and 8 bases at J, with 15 bases between the two ends. The CDR3 sequence: CASSVGAANEAFF. The CDR3, as DNA: TGTGCCAGCAGTGTCGGGGCAGCCAACGAAGCTTTCTTT.

This clone was detected once. The chain uses TRBV4-1 and TRBJ2-3; no reliable D call. The CDR3 contains 14 residues. Trimming took off 0 bases at V and 2 bases at J, with 6 bases between the two ends. Per the germline V gene, CDR1 is MGHRA and CDR2 is YSYEKL. CDR3 loop: CASSQDVFTDTQYF. The CDR3 DNA reads as TGCGCCAGCAGCCAAGATGTGTTCACAGATACGCAGTATTTT.

The chain combines TRBV7-9 with TRBJ2-1; tentatively, D is TRBD2 (5 bases). The germline V and J ends were trimmed by 1 base and 3 bases, with 10 bases remaining between them. CDR3 length equals 15 residues. Germline V gene lookup returns CDR1 SEHNR and CDR2 FQNEAQ (reference sequence). CDR3 nucleotide sequence: TGTGCCAGCAGCTTAGACGGGAATCTCTACAATGAGCAGTTCTTC. It codes for CASSLDGNLYNEQFF.

The V gene is TRBV19, the J gene TRBJ2-5; 7 bases are shared with TRBD1. The V segment lost 4 bases and the J segment 2 bases; nucleotides outside the gene matches: 4. Germline CDR1 reads LNHDA; CDR2 reads SQIVND (reference sequence). The CDR3 loop spans 14 amino acids. The CDR3 is CASSTGQYQETQYF. Written as DNA, the CDR3 is TGTGCCAGTAGTACGGGACAGTATCAAGAGACCCAGTACTTC.

Here the CDR3 DNA reads TGTGCCAGCACCTTGAGGGCGACCACCGGCAATGAGCAGTTCTTC. As protein: CASTLRATTGNEQFF. The rearrangement joins TRBV11-2 to TRBJ2-1, with a tentative D call TRBD2 (5 bases). The CDR3 is 15 amino acids. Germline V gives CDR1 SGHAT, CDR2 FQNNGV. Deletions cut 7 bases from V and 6 bases from J, with 19 bases between.

The chain recombines TRBV4-2 with TRBJ2-3, with 10 bases identical to TRBD2. The trim removed 3 bases at V and 4 bases at J, leaving 7 bases unmatched. Looked up from germline, CDR1 is LGHNA and CDR2 is YNFKEQ. There are 16 residues in the CDR3. CDR3 coding DNA: TGTGCCAGCAGCCAGGAGCGGGGGGGCATGGCAGATACGCAGTATTTT. Translating gives CASSQERGGMADTQYF.

The chain uses TRBV4-2 and TRBJ2-7; TRBD2 is a possible D gene (6 bases). The CDR3 totals 15 residues. Trimming took 0 bases from V and 3 from J, leaving 12 bases between them. Germline V CDR1 and CDR2: LGHNA, YNFKEQ. The CDR3 here is CASSQERGRFYEQYF. In nucleotides, the CDR3 is TGTGCCAGCAGCCAAGAACGGGGGAGATTCTACGAGCAGTACTTC.

CDR3 in amino acids: CASSPPFLKDEQYF. Here the CDR3 DNA reads TGTGCCAGCAGCCCCCCTTTCCTAAAAGACGAGCAGTACTTC. The gene calls are TRBV5-6 and TRBJ2-7, with D unclear. This CDR3 contains 14 residues. Germline values: CDR1 SGHDT, CDR2 YYEEEE. Between the trimmed V and J ends, which lost 4 bases and 5 bases, there was a span of 16 bases.

This chain uses TRBV30 with TRBJ2-5; D ambiguous. V was shortened by 4 bases and J by 4 bases, with 10 bases between the two germline ends. In germline, CDR1 is GTSNPN, CDR2 SVGIG (reference sequence). The CDR3 is 12 residues long. CDR3 amino acids: CAWISTGETQYF. CDR3 bases: TGTGCCTGGATTTCCACCGGAGAGACCCAGTACTTC.

In DNA, the CDR3 is TGTGCCAGTAGTGCCAGACCTCTGGGACAGCAAGTAACTTACGAGCAGTACTTC. Amino acid sequence: CASSARPLGQQVTYEQYF. The V gene is TRBV19, the J gene TRBJ2-7; 7 bases agree with TRBD1. CDR1 LNHDA and CDR2 SQIVND come from the germline V gene (reference sequence). The junction had 20 bases not matched to a gene; V was cut back by 5 bases and J by 4 bases. This CDR3 has 18 amino acids.